The subject of this entry is one T cell receptor (beta chain). The antigen is undetermined. This sample is part of a study of shared clonotypes between healthy human individuals. About 33,000 T cell genomes (around 190 ng DNA) went into each sorted-subset replicate. The assay was immunoSEQ multiplex PCR, and TCRdb's table has in-frame clones only and misses some. Altogether 300,000 to 400,000 clones are present, about 74% being singletons, with the ten largest covering 10%. Study-wide findings and caveats: A handful of donors shared approximately 5% of their naive CD4 clonotypes.

The source of this sequence is a man aged 25-45 years in good health. The specimen sequenced was memory CD4+ T cells sorted from blood. The subset here: CD45RA-negative fraction.

CDR3 in DNA: TGTGCCTGGAGCCCCCGGGACAGCAACTTCGGGAATTCACCCCTCCACTTT. This codes for CAWSPRDSNFGNSPLHF. V and J are TRBV30 and TRBJ1-6; 7 positions match TRBD1. V gave up 3 bases and J gave up 7 bases; unmatched junction bases: 15. The CDR3 totals 17 residues. CDR1 and CDR2 from the germline V gene are GTSNPN and SVGIG (reference sequence).